The rows below give T cell receptor beta chains drawn from one sample of a study of blood T cell repertoires in COVID-19. The data were produced by immunoSEQ multiplex PCR, yet TCRdb's version contains in-frame clones alone and is incomplete. The sample consists of 150,000 to 200,000 clones, 65% to 85% of them appearing once. Input material: peripheral blood. The receptors shown here come from a man aged 60 to 69 with active or convalescent COVID-19. Each CDR3 is given with its conserved first and last residue. A D gene is named only where the DNA matches it firmly. Clone size is shown for a subset of rows, as once, few, many or a class of expanded clone.

clone_size,d_call,v_call,j_call,cdr3_aa,cdr3_nt
NA,NA,TRBV19,TRBJ2-1,CASRERSSYNEQFF,TGTGCCAGTAGGGAAAGGAGCTCCTACAATGAGCAGTTCTTC
NA,TRBD1,TRBV18,TRBJ2-7,CASSPPRDRGFVEQYF,TGTGCCAGCTCACCACCGAGGGACAGGGGCTTTGTTGAGCAGTACTTC
NA,TRBD1,TRBV7-9,TRBJ1-2,CASSTPDRVVYGYTF,TGTGCCAGCAGCACACCCGACAGGGTCGTCTATGGCTACACCTTC
once,NA,TRBV6-5,TRBJ1-1,CASSYRGGEAFF,TGTGCCAGCAGTTACAGGGGGGGTGAAGCTTTCTTT
NA,NA,TRBV18,TRBJ1-1,CASSPPLGGGTEAFF,TGTGCCAGCTCACCACCATTGGGGGGTGGCACTGAAGCTTTCTTT
many,TRBD2,TRBV10-3,TRBJ2-7,CAADSGGTYEQYF,TGTGCCGCCGACAGCGGGGGGACGTACGAGCAGTACTTC
NA,NA,TRBV2,TRBJ2-3,CASGGLSTDTQYF,TGTGCGTCGGGCGGGCTTAGCACAGATACGCAGTATTTT
NA,NA,TRBV30,TRBJ1-5,CAWSVQGGQPQHF,TGTGCCTGGAGTGTTCAGGGTGGTCAGCCCCAGCATTTT
few,NA,TRBV7-2,TRBJ2-1,CASSLDAGFYNEQFF,TGTGCCAGCAGCTTAGACGCGGGATTCTACAATGAGCAGTTCTTC
NA,TRBD1,TRBV19,TRBJ1-1,CASSPRQGKMNTEAFF,TGTGCCAGTAGCCCTCGACAGGGTAAAATGAACACTGAAGCTTTCTTT
NA,NA,TRBV7-2,TRBJ1-6,CASSRPGNSPLHF,TGTGCCAGCAGCCGACCGGGGAATTCACCCCTCCACTTT
NA,NA,TRBV28,TRBJ1-1,CASSLIQSTEAFF,TGTGCCAGCAGTTTAATCCAGTCCACTGAAGCTTTCTTT
NA,NA,TRBV5-4,TRBJ2-5,CASSFEGEGETQYF,TGTGCCAGCAGCTTTGAGGGGGAGGGTGAGACCCAGTACTTC
few,TRBD1,TRBV5-1,TRBJ2-3,CASSLDRANNRDTQYF,TGCGCCAGCAGCCTGGACAGGGCTAATAACCGAGATACGCAGTATTTT
NA,TRBD2,TRBV7-3,TRBJ2-1,CASSSRLAGVNEQFF,TGTGCCAGCAGCTCCCGACTAGCGGGTGTCAATGAGCAGTTCTTC
NA,NA,TRBV5-4,TRBJ2-7,CASSLDSNEQYF,TGTGCCAGCAGCTTGGACAGTAACGAGCAGTACTTC
few,NA,TRBV9,TRBJ2-2,CASSVDLPGELFF,TGTGCCAGCAGCGTAGATCTCCCCGGGGAGCTGTTTTTT